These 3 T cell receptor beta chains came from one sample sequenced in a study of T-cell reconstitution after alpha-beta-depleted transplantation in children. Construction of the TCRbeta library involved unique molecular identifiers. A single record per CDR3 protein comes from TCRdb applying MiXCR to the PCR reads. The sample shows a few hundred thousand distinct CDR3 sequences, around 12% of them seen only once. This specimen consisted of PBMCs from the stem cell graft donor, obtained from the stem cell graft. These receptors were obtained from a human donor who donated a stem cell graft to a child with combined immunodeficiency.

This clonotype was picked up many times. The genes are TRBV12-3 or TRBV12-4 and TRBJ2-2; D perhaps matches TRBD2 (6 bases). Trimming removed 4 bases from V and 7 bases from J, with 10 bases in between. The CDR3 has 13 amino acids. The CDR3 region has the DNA TGTGCCAGCAGTTGGGCGGGACTCGGGGAGCTGTTTTTT. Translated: CASSWAGLGELFF.

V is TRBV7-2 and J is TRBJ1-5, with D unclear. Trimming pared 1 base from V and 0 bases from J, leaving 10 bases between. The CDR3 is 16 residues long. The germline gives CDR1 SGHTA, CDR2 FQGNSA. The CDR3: CASSLGGSYSNQPQHF. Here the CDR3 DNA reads TGTGCCAGCAGCTTAGGTGGCAGCTATAGCAATCAGCCCCAGCATTTT.

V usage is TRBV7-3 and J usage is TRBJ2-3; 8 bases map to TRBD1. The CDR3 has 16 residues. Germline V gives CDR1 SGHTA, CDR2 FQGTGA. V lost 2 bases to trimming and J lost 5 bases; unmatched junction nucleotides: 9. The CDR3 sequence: CASSLLGQGAKDTQYF. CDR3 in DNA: TGTGCCAGCAGCTTATTGGGGCAGGGGGCGAAAGATACGCAGTATTTT. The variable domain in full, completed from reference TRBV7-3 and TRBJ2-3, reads GAGVSQTPSNKVTEKGKYVELRCDPISGHTALYWYRQSLGQGPEFLIYFQGTGAADDSGLPNDRFFAVRPEGSVSTLKIQRTERGDSAVYLCASSLLGQGAKDTQYFGPGTRLTVL.